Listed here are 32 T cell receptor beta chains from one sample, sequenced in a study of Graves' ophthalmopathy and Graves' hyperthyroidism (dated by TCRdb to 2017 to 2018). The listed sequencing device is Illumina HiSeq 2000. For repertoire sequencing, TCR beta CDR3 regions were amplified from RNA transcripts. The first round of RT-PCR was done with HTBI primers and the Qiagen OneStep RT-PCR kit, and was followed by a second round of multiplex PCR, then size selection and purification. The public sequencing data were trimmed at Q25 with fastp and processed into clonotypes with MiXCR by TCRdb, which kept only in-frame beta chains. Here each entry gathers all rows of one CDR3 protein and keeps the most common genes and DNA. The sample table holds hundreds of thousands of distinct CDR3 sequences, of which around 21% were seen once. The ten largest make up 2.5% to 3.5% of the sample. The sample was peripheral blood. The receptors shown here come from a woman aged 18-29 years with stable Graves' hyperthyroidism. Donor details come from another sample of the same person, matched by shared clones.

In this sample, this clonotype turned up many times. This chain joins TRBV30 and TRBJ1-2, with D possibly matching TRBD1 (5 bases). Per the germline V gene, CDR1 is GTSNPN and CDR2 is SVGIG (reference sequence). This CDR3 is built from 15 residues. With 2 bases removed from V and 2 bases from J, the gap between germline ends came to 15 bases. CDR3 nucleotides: TGTGCCTGGAGTCCTTTCGACAGACCAAACTATGGCTACACCTTC. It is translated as CAWSPFDRPNYGYTF.

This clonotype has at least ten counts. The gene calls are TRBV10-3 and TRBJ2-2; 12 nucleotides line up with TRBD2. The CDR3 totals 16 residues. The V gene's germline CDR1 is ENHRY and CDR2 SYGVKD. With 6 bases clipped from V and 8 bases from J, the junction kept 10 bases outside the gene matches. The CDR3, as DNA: TGTGCCATCAGACAACCGGGACTAGCGGGTTCAGGGGAGCTGTTTTTT. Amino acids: CAIRQPGLAGSGELFF.

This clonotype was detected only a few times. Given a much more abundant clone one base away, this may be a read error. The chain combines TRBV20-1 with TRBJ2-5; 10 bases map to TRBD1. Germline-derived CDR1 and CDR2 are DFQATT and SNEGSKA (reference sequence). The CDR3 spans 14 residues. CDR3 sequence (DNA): TGCAGTGCTAGTTTGACAGGGGGCGAAGAGACCAAGTACTTC. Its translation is CSASLTGGEETKYF.

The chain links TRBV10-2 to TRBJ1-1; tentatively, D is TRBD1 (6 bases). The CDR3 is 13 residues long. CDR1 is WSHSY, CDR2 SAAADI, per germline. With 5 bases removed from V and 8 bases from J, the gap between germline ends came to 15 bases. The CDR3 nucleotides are TGCGCCAGCAGTCTGCTTAGCGGACAGGAAGCTTTCTTT. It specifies CASSLLSGQEAFF.

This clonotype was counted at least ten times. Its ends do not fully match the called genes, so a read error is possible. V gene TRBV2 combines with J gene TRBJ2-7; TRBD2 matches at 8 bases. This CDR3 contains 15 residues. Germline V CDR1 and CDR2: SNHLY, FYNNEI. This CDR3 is CVSSGSGRAQYEQYF. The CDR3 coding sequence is TGTGTCAGCAGTGGATCCGGGAGGGCCCAGTACGAGCAGTACTTC.

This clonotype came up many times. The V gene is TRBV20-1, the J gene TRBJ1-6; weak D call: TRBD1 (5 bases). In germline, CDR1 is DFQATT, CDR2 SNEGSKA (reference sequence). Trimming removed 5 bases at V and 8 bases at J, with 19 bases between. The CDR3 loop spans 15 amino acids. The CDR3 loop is CSAQPGRYRDSPLHF. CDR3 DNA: TGCAGTGCTCAACCGGGACGGTATCGGGATTCACCCCTCCACTTT.

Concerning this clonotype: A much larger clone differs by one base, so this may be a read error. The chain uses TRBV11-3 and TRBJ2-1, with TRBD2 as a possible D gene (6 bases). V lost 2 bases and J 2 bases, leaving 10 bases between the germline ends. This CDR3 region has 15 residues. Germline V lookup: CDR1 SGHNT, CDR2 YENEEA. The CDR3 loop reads CASSLNRGTYNEQFF. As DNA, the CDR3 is TGTGCCAGCAGCTTAAACCGGGGGACCTACAATGAGCAGTTCTTC.

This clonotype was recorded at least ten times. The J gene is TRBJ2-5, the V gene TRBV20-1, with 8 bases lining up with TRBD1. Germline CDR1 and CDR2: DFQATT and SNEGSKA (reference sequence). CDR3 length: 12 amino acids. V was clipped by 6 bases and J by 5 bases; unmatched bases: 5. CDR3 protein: CSAWDRRETQYF. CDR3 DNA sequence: TGCAGTGCATGGGACAGGCGGGAGACCCAGTACTTC.

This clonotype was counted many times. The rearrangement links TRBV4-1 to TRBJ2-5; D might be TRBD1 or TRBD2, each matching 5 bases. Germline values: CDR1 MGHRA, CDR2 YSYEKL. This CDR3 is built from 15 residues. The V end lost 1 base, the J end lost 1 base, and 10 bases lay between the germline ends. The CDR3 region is CASSQAGATQETQYF. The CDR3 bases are TGCGCCAGCAGCCAAGCCGGGGCCACCCAAGAGACCCAGTACTTC.

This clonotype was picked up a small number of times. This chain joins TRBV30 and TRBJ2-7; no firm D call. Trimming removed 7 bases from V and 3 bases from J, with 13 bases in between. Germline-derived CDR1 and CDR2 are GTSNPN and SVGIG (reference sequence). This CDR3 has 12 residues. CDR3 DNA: TGTGCCTACGGACGGGTTGGCTACGAGCAGTACTTC. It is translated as CAYGRVGYEQYF.

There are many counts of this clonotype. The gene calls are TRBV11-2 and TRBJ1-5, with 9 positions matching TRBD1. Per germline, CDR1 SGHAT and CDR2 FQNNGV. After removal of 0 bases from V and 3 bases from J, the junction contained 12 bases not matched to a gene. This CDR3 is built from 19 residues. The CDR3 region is CASSLEQGAVRYINQPQHF. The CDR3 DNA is TGTGCCAGCAGCTTAGAACAGGGGGCGGTCCGATATATCAATCAGCCCCAGCATTTT.

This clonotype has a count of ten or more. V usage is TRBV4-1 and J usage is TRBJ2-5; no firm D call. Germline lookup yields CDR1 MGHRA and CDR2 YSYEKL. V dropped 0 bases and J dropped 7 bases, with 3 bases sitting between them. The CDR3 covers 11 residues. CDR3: CASSQDATQYF. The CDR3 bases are TGCGCCAGCAGCCAAGACGCGACCCAGTACTTC.

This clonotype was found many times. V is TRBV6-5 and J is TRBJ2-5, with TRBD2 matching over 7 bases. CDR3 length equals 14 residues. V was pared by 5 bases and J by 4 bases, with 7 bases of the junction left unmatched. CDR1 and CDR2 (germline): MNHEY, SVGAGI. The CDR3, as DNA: TGTGCCAGCAGTCACGGACTAGTGCGAGAGACCCAGTACTTC. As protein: CASSHGLVRETQYF.

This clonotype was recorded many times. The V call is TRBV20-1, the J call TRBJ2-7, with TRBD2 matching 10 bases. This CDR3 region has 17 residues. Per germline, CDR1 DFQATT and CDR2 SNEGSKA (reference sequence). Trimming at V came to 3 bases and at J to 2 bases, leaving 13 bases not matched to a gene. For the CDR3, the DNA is TGCAGTGCTAGGGCCGGTAGCGGGAGGACCCACGCCTACGAGCAGTACTTC. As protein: CSARAGSGRTHAYEQYF.

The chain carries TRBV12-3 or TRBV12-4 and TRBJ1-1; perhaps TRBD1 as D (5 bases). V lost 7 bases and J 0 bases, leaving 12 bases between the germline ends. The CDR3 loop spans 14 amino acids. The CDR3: CASKGRRLNTEAFF. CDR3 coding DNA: TGTGCCAGCAAGGGGAGGAGGCTGAACACTGAAGCTTTCTTT.

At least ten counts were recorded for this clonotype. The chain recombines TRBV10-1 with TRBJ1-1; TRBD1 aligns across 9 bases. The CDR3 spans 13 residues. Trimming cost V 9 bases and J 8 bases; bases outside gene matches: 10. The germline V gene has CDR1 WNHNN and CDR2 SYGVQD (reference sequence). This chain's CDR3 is CASSGQGSREAFF. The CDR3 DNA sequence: TGCGCCAGTTCGGGACAGGGCAGCCGAGAAGCTTTCTTT.

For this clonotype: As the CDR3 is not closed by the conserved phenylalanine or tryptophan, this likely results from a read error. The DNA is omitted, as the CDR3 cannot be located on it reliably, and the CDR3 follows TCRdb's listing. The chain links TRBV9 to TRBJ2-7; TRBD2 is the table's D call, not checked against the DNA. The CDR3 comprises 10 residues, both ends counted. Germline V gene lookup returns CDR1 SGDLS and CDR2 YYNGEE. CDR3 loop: CASSVGGLAG.

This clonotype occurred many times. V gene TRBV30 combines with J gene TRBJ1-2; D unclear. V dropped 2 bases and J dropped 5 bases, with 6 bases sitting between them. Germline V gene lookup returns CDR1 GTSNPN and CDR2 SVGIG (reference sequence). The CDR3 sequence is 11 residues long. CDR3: CAWSQLYGYTF. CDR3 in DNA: TGTGCCTGGAGTCAGTTATATGGCTACACCTTC. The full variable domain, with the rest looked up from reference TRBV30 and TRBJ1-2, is SQTIHQWPATLVQPVGSPLSLECTVEGTSNPNLYWYRQAAGRGLQLLFYSVGIGQISSEVPQNLSASRPQDRQFILSSKKLLLSDSGFYLCAWSQLYGYTFGSGTRLTVV.

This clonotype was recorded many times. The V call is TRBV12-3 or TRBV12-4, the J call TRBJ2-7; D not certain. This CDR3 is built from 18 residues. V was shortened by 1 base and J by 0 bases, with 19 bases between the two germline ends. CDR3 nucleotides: TGTGCCAGCAGTTTAGGTCTGGGGATCGGGCCCGGCTCCTACGAGCAGTACTTC. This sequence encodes CASSLGLGIGPGSYEQYF.

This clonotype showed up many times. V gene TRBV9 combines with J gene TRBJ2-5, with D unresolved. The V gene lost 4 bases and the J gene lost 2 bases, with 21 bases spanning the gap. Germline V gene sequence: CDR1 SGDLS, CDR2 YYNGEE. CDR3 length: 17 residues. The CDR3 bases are TGTGCCAGCAGCTCCTGGACCAACAACGCCGCTCAAGAGACCCAGTACTTC. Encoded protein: CASSSWTNNAAQETQYF. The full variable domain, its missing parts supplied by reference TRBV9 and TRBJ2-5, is DSGVTQTPKHLITATGQRVTLRCSPRSGDLSVYWYQQSLDQGLQFLIQYYNGEERAKGNILERFSAQQFPDLHSELNLSSLELGDSALYFCASSSWTNNAAQETQYFGPGTRLLVL.

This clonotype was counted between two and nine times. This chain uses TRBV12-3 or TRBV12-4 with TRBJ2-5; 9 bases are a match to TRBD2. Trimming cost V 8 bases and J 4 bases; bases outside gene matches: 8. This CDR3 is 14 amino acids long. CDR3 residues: CASLVAGVSETQYF. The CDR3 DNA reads TGTGCCAGCTTGGTAGCGGGAGTATCAGAGACCCAGTACTTC.

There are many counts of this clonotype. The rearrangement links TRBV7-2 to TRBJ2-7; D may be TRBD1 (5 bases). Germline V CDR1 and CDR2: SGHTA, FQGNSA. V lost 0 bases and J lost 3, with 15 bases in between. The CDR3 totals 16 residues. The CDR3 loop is CASSLAPSRQGYEQYF. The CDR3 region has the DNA TGTGCCAGCAGCTTAGCCCCGTCCCGGCAGGGCTACGAGCAGTACTTC.

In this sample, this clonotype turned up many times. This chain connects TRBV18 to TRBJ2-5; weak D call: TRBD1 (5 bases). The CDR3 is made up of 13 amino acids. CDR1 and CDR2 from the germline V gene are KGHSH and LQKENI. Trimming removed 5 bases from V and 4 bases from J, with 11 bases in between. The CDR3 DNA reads TGTGCCAGCTCATACGACAGCCTAGAGACCCAGTACTTC. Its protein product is CASSYDSLETQYF.

The chain's CDR3 is CASSFGGWDEQYF. CDR3 DNA sequence: TGTGCCAGCAGCTTCGGCGGGTGGGACGAGCAGTACTTC. The chain employs TRBV7-2 and TRBJ2-7; D may be TRBD2 (5 bases). Trimming removed 3 bases at V and 5 bases at J, with 11 bases between. Germline loops: CDR1 SGHTA, CDR2 FQGNSA. The CDR3 is 13 residues long.

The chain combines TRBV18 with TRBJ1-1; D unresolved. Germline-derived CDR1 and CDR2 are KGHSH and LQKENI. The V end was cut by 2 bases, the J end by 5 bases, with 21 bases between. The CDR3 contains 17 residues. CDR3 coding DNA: TGTGCCAGCTCACCAAACTATTACCCCCCCACGGCAACTGAAGCTTTCTTT. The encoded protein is CASSPNYYPPTATEAFF.

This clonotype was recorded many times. CDR3 region: CASSLGQDLQETQYF. As DNA, the CDR3 is TGTGCCAGCAGTCTGGGACAGGACTTACAAGAGACCCAGTACTTC. The rearrangement uses TRBV2 and TRBJ2-5; 8 nucleotides align to TRBD1. The germline CDR1 and CDR2 sequences are SNHLY and FYNNEI. Unmatched junction bases numbered 7, after V lost 5 bases and J lost 2 bases. This CDR3 is 15 amino acids long.

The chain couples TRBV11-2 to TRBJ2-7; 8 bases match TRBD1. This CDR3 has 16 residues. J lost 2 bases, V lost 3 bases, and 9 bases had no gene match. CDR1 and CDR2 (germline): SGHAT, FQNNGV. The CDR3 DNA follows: TGTGCCAGCAGCTTTATTAGAGGACAGGGAGCCTACGAGCAGTACTTC. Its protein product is CASSFIRGQGAYEQYF.

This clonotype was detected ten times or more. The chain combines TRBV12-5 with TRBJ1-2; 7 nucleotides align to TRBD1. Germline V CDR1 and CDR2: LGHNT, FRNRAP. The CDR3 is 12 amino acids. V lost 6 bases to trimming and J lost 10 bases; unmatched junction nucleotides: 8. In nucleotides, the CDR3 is TGTGCTAGTGGCCAGGGGGGACTCTACTACACCTTC. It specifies CASGQGGLYYTF.

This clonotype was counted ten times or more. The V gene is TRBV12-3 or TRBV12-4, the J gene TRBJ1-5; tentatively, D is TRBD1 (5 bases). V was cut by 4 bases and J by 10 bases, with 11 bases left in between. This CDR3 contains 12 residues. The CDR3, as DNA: TGTGCCAGCAGTTCAGCTCGGGACCCCCAGCATTTT. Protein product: CASSSARDPQHF.

In nucleotides, the CDR3 is TGTGCCAGCAGCGAACTAGCGGGAGTTGATGAGCAGTACTTC. It codes for CASSELAGVDEQYF. This chain joins TRBV7-9 and TRBJ2-7, with TRBD2 matching over 11 bases. The CDR3 totals 14 residues. Germline trimming cut 5 bases from V and 7 bases from J; bases unmatched to any gene: 7. Germline-derived CDR1 and CDR2 are SEHNR and FQNEAQ (reference sequence).

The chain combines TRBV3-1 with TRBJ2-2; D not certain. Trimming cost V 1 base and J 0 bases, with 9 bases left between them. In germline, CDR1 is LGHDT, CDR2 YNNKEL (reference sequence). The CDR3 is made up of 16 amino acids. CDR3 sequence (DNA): TGTGCCAGCAGCCAAGTCTCAGGCACGAACACCGGGGAGCTGTTTTTT. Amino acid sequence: CASSQVSGTNTGELFF.

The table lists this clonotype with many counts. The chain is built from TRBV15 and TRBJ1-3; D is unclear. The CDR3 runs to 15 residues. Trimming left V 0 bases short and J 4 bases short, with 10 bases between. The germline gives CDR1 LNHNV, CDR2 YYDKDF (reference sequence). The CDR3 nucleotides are TGTGCCACCAGCAGAGAATTAGGCGTAGGAAACACCATATATTTT. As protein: CATSRELGVGNTIYF. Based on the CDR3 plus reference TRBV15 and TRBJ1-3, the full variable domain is DAMVIQNPRYQVTQFGKPVTLSCSQTLNHNVMYWYQQKSSQAPKLLFHYYDKDFNNEADTPDNFQSRRPNTSFCFLDIRSPGLGDTAMYLCATSRELGVGNTIYFGEGSWLTVV.